This TCR beta chain was captured by sequencing in a study of blood T cells in healthy people across ages. The germline V and J ends were trimmed by 6 bases and 3 bases, with 15 bases remaining between them. CDR1 and CDR2 from the germline V gene are DFQATT and SNEGSKA (reference sequence). This CDR3 has 13 amino acids. Study-level results: Age brought a roughly linear fall in TCR beta diversity measured per million T cells. Diversity figures derived from one million T cells were judged to underestimate the true value. Without sorted subsets, naive and antigen-experienced compartments could not be conclusively compared.

Using a J-beta primer mix together with a sample-barcoded 5' primer, a second PCR was run for roughly 7 to 12 cycles. Every cDNA was tagged by a template-switch adaptor with 12 random nucleotides. TCRdb passed the 5' RACE reads through MiXCR, listing each CDR3 protein once. This table has fewer than 750,000 distinct CDR3 sequences, around half appearing once. This clonotype was picked up one time. Its antigen is still unknown. The V call is TRBV20-1, the J call TRBJ2-7; perhaps D is TRBD1 or TRBD2 (5 bases each). The source material was blood. The TCR originated in an elderly man in good health. CDR3 in amino acids: CSAPGTSDYEQYF. DNA of the CDR3: TGCAGTGCGCCCGGGACCAGTGACTACGAGCAGTACTTC.